This T cell receptor beta chain was obtained from a study of blood T cell repertoires in COVID-19. Sequenced by immunoSEQ multiplex PCR; TCRdb stores in-frame clones only, minus some. Of some 270,000 clones in the sample, 65% to 85% are singletons; the top ten hold less than 2%. The CDR3 is 14 residues long. Germline CDR1 reads MDHEN; CDR2 reads SYDVKM. With 4 bases clipped from V and 4 bases from J, the junction kept 6 bases outside the gene matches. The sample comprised peripheral blood. This clonotype originated in a middle-aged woman who had recovered from COVID-19. This chain joins TRBV28 and TRBJ1-2; 7 positions agree with TRBD1. CDR3 protein: CASSSGQFGYGYTF. CDR3 sequence (DNA): TGTGCCAGCAGTTCGGGACAGTTCGGCTATGGCTACACCTTC.